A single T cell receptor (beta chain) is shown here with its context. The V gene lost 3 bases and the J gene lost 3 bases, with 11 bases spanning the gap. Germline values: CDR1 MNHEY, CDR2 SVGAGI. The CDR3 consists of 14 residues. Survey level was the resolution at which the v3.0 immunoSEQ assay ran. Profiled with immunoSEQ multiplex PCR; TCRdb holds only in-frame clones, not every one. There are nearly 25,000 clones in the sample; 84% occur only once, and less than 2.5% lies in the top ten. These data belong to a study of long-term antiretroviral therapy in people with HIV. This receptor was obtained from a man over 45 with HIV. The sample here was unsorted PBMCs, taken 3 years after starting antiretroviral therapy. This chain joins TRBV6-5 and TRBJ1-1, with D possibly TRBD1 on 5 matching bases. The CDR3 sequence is CASSYGWGDTEAFF. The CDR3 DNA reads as TGTGCCAGCAGTTATGGTTGGGGGGACACTGAAGCTTTCTTT.